The 26 T cell receptor beta chains below were found in one sample sequenced in a study of shared clonotypes between healthy human individuals. Produced via immunoSEQ multiplex PCR; TCRdb's table is partial and in-frame only. The sample carries some 2,500,000 clones, around 92% recorded once. Sequenced material: naive CD4+ T cells from PBMCs. Stated subset: CD45RA+ positively selected. These receptors came from a man in his late teens or twenties in good health. Some clones in this sample may be carry-over from other donors' samples.

V usage is TRBV5-1 and J usage is TRBJ2-1; 7 positions match TRBD2. The V gene's germline CDR1 is SGHRS and CDR2 YFSETQ. The CDR3 is 16 residues long. V shed 5 bases and J 0 bases; nucleotides not matched to a gene: 8. The CDR3 reads CASRAVGGSSYNEQFF. As DNA, the CDR3 is TGCGCCAGCAGAGCAGTGGGCGGGAGCTCCTACAATGAGCAGTTCTTC.

Regarding this clone: The sample holds other DNA sequences that translate to the same CDR3. CDR3 protein: CASSLGPSGDYEQYF. The CDR3, as DNA: TGCGCCAGCAGCTTGGGACCGTCCGGGGACTACGAGCAGTACTTC. The V call is TRBV5-1, the J call TRBJ2-7, with TRBD2 as a possible D gene (5 bases). CDR1 and CDR2 (germline): SGHRS, YFSETQ. The CDR3 is 15 residues long. Deletions cut 0 bases from V and 3 bases from J, with 13 bases between.

For this clone: The same CDR3 arises from other DNA sequences in this sample as well. V usage is TRBV5-6 and J usage is TRBJ2-7; D is perhaps TRBD1 (6 bases). Germline CDR1 is SGHDT and CDR2 is YYEEEE. The CDR3 is 14 amino acids. Trimming left V 4 bases short and J 4 bases short, with 15 bases between. The CDR3 loop is CASSLGHPSYEQYF. The DNA of the CDR3 is TGTGCCAGCAGCCTGGGACACCCATCTTACGAGCAGTACTTC.

J is TRBJ2-7 and V is TRBV5-6; tentatively, D is TRBD2 (6 bases). The germline gives CDR1 SGHDT, CDR2 YYEEEE. V gave up 3 bases and J gave up 0 bases, with 13 bases separating them. The CDR3 is 15 amino acids. The CDR3 sequence: CASSWRGLSSYEQYF. The CDR3 DNA sequence: TGTGCCAGCAGCTGGAGGGGTCTCAGCTCCTACGAGCAGTACTTC.

The chain joins TRBV5-1 to TRBJ2-5; D may be TRBD2 (6 bases). V lost 9 bases and J lost 5, with 17 bases in between. CDR3 size: 13 residues. CDR1 and CDR2 (germline): SGHRS, YFSETQ. CDR3 DNA: TGCGCCACTGCAGAGGGAGGAGAGGAGACCCAGTACTTC. As protein: CATAEGGEETQYF.

A note on this clone: Other DNA sequences in this sample translate to the same CDR3. The CDR3 DNA is TGTGCCTGGAGTGTGCAGGGGGGCACAGATACGCAGTATTTT. Translation: CAWSVQGGTDTQYF. The chain uses TRBV30 and TRBJ2-3; 7 bases match TRBD1. From germline, CDR1 is GTSNPN and CDR2 SVGIG (reference sequence). There are 14 residues in the CDR3. Losses at the gene ends were 0 bases for V and 1 base for J; bases not matched to a gene: 1. Complete variable domain (other parts from reference TRBV30 and TRBJ2-3): SQTIHQWPATLVQPVGSPLSLECTVEGTSNPNLYWYRQAAGRGLQLLFYSVGIGQISSEVPQNLSASRPQDRQFILSSKKLLLSDSGFYLCAWSVQGGTDTQYFGPGTRLTVL.

V and J are TRBV9 and TRBJ2-1, with 7 bases fitting TRBD2. Unmatched junction bases numbered 5, after V lost 0 bases and J lost 5 bases. The CDR3 is 15 amino acids. Per germline, CDR1 SGDLS and CDR2 YYNGEE. The CDR3 bases are TGTGCCAGCAGCGTAGTCTCTAGCGGAAACAATGAGCAGTTCTTC. Its translation is CASSVVSSGNNEQFF.

CDR3 protein: CASSESSTDTQYF. The CDR3 DNA follows: TGTGCCAGTAGCGAGAGTAGCACAGATACGCAGTATTTT. J is TRBJ2-3 and V is TRBV19, with D uncertain. The CDR3 extends over 13 amino acids. The V gene's germline CDR1 is LNHDA and CDR2 SQIVND (reference sequence). The germline V and J ends were trimmed by 6 bases and 0 bases, with 7 bases remaining between them.

In this sample, this clone turned up once. The CDR3 bases are TGTGCCAGCAGCTTTATCCGGGGGGCCATTGAGCAGTTCTTC. This sequence encodes CASSFIRGAIEQFF. V usage is TRBV11-2 and J usage is TRBJ2-1; D is perhaps TRBD2 (7 bases). Trimming pared 3 bases from V and 9 bases from J, leaving 15 bases between. The CDR3 has 14 residues. CDR1 and CDR2 from the germline V gene are SGHAT and FQNNGV.

The rearrangement links TRBV7-3 to TRBJ1-5; D unresolved. The CDR3 length is 13 residues. Trimming removed 0 bases from V and 9 bases from J, with 9 bases in between. The germline V gene has CDR1 SGHTA and CDR2 FQGTGA. In DNA form, the CDR3 reads TGTGCCAGCAGCTTAACGCCAGGAGGGCCCCAGCATTTT. Translated, it gives CASSLTPGGPQHF.

The gene calls are TRBV5-1 and TRBJ2-7; 8 bases are a match to TRBD1. This CDR3 is 15 amino acids long. The V gene end was trimmed by 5 bases and the J gene end by 5 bases; junction bases not matched to a gene: 12. Germline V gene data show CDR1 as SGHRS and CDR2 as YFSETQ. CDR3 residues: CASSHSSGGRDEQYF. CDR3 sequence (DNA): TGCGCCAGCAGTCATAGCTCAGGGGGCCGGGACGAGCAGTACTTC.

The CDR3 coding sequence is TGCAGCGTTGCCCGATGGACTAGCGGGAGAGACGAGCAGTACTTC. Its protein is CSVARWTSGRDEQYF. The V and J genes are TRBV29-1 and TRBJ2-7; the match to TRBD2 covers 13 bases. The germline V gene has CDR1 SQVTM and CDR2 ANQGSEA. With 4 bases clipped from V and 5 bases from J, the junction kept 8 bases outside the gene matches. The CDR3 is 15 residues long.

The chain uses TRBV6-1 and TRBJ2-2; possible D gene TRBD1, 6 bases. This CDR3 contains 16 residues. V lost 0 bases and J lost 6, with 14 bases in between. The germline V gene encodes CDR1 MNHNS and CDR2 SASEGT. CDR3 in amino acids: CASSEAWVRGPGELFF. The DNA of the CDR3 is TGTGCCAGCAGTGAAGCTTGGGTCAGGGGACCCGGGGAGCTGTTTTTT.

This chain uses TRBV7-9 with TRBJ2-5; 7 bases fit TRBD1. After removal of 4 bases from V and 1 base from J, the junction contained 6 bases not matched to a gene. Looked up from germline, CDR1 is SEHNR and CDR2 is FQNEAQ (reference sequence). This CDR3 region has 15 residues. CDR3 in amino acids: CASSSSRTGQETQYF. The CDR3 nucleotides are TGTGCCAGCAGCTCCTCCCGGACAGGCCAAGAGACCCAGTACTTC.

The genes are TRBV5-1 and TRBJ1-4; D is perhaps TRBD1 (6 bases). The length of the CDR3 is 15 residues. Germline values: CDR1 SGHRS, CDR2 YFSETQ. Trimming took off 0 bases at V and 8 bases at J, with 14 bases between the two ends. The CDR3 coding sequence is TGCGCCAGCAGCTTGGCTGGGGGGCGCGAGGAAAAACTGTTTTTT. Residues: CASSLAGGREEKLFF.

This clone appeared once. The chain combines TRBV27 with TRBJ1-2; D is undetermined. This CDR3 has 14 amino acids. Germline CDR1 is MNHEY and CDR2 is SMNVEV (reference sequence). The ends were cut back, 6 bases at V and 2 bases at J, with 13 bases in the middle. The CDR3 DNA reads TGTGCCAGCAGCCCGATCGAAATGAACTATGGCTACACCTTC. This translates into CASSPIEMNYGYTF.

This chain connects TRBV6-5 to TRBJ2-7, with 11 bases identical to TRBD2. Germline V gene sequence: CDR1 MNHEY, CDR2 SVGAGI. The CDR3 has 15 amino acids. V shed 4 bases, J shed 0 bases, and the junction held 2 bases outside the gene matches. The CDR3 region is CASSLTSGNSYEQYF. The CDR3, as DNA: TGTGCCAGCAGTTTGACTAGCGGGAACTCCTACGAGCAGTACTTC.

In its sample, this clone was seen a few times. V is TRBV28 and J is TRBJ2-2; D ambiguous. The ends were cut back, 3 bases at V and 9 bases at J, with 8 bases in the middle. This CDR3 is 12 amino acids long. Germline CDR1 is MDHEN and CDR2 is SYDVKM. CDR3 sequence reads: CASSFLLRELFF. The CDR3 coding sequence is TGTGCCAGCAGTTTCCTTTTGAGGGAGCTGTTTTTT.

The chain employs TRBV11-2 and TRBJ2-4; 7 bases map to TRBD1. J was trimmed by 7 bases and V by 2 bases; bases with no gene match: 8. Germline-derived CDR1 and CDR2 are SGHAT and FQNNGV. The CDR3 extends over 15 amino acids. The CDR3 is CASSLRGPTGNIQYF. The CDR3 bases are TGTGCCAGCAGCTTAAGGGGCCCGACAGGGAACATTCAGTACTTC.

This sequence joins TRBV5-1 and TRBJ2-7; tentative D call: TRBD2 (6 bases). The V gene's germline CDR1 is SGHRS and CDR2 YFSETQ. The CDR3 runs to 14 residues. Trimming took 2 bases from V and 5 from J, leaving 14 bases between them. The CDR3 reads CASSFGGPGNEQYF. CDR3 bases: TGCGCCAGCAGCTTCGGGGGACCCGGGAACGAGCAGTACTTC. Full variable domain (missing parts from reference TRBV5-1 and TRBJ2-7): KAGVTQTPRYLIKTRGQQVTLSCSPISGHRSVSWYQQTPGQGLQFLFEYFSETQRNKGNFPGRFSGRQFSNSRSEMNVSTLELGDSALYLCASSFGGPGNEQYFGPGTRLTVT.

The V gene is TRBV29-1, the J gene TRBJ1-2; no definite D call. The CDR3 has 13 amino acids. Germline lookup yields CDR1 SQVTM and CDR2 ANQGSEA. The ends were cut back, 1 base at V and 3 bases at J, with 9 bases in the middle. The CDR3 spells CSVEGFLDYGYTF. CDR3 DNA sequence: TGCAGCGTTGAAGGTTTTCTGGACTATGGCTACACCTTC. Using reference TRBV29-1 and TRBJ1-2 for the parts outside the CDR3, the full variable domain is SAVISQKPSRDICQRGTSLTIQCQVDSQVTMMFWYRQQPGQSLTLIATANQGSEATYESGFVIDKFPISRPNLTFSTLTVSNMSPEDSSIYLCSVEGFLDYGYTFGSGTRLTVV.

J is TRBJ1-2 and V is TRBV5-4; 10 bases fit TRBD1. Germline V gene data show CDR1 as SGHNT and CDR2 as YYREEE (reference sequence). CDR3 length: 13 residues. The V and J ends lost 5 bases and 5 bases, in that order; junction bases with no gene match: 3. This CDR3 is CASRSDRGYGYTF. For the CDR3, the DNA is TGTGCCAGCAGATCGGACAGGGGGTATGGCTACACCTTC.

The CDR3 region has the DNA TGTGCCAGCAGCCTAGGACAGGGTATACAAGAGACCCAGTACTTC. This encodes CASSLGQGIQETQYF. The chain employs TRBV7-7 and TRBJ2-5; 8 bases are a match to TRBD1. V was pared by 5 bases and J by 2 bases, with 7 bases of the junction left unmatched. Looked up from germline, CDR1 is SSHAT and CDR2 is FNYEAQ (reference sequence). This CDR3 region has 15 residues.

The rearrangement links TRBV9 to TRBJ1-1; D call uncertain. The CDR3 runs to 13 residues. V shed 0 bases and J shed 8 bases, with 11 bases lying between them. Germline values: CDR1 SGDLS, CDR2 YYNGEE. The CDR3 DNA reads TGTGCCAGCAGCGTAGACCCTAAACGGGAAGCTTTCTTT. It specifies CASSVDPKREAFF.

The genes are TRBV29-1 and TRBJ1-2; D is unclear. The germline gives CDR1 SQVTM, CDR2 ANQGSEA. The CDR3 covers 12 residues. The V gene lost 4 bases and the J gene lost 4 bases, with 10 bases spanning the gap. The CDR3 region has the DNA TGCAGCGTTGGAACGGGTTTCTATGGCTACACCTTC. This gives the protein CSVGTGFYGYTF.

The V gene is TRBV6-1, the J gene TRBJ2-2; 9 bases line up with TRBD2. Germline lookup yields CDR1 MNHNS and CDR2 SASEGT. CDR3 size: 16 residues. The J segment lost 5 bases and the V segment lost 1 base, leaving 5 bases of the junction unmatched. The CDR3 spells CASSEVAGGWTGELFF. The CDR3 nucleotides are TGTGCCAGCAGTGAAGTGGCGGGAGGGTGGACCGGGGAGCTGTTTTTT.